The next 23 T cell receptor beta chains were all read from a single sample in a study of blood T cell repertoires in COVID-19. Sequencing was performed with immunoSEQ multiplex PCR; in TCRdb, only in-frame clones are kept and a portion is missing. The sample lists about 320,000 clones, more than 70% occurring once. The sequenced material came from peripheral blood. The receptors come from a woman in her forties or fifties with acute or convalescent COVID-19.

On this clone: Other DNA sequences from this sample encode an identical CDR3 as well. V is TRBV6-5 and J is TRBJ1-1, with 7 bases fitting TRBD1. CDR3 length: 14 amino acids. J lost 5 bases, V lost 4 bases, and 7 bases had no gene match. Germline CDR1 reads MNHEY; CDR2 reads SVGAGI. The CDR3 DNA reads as TGTGCCAGCAGTTCCAGGACAGGTCGGACTGAAGCTTTCTTT. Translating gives CASSSRTGRTEAFF.

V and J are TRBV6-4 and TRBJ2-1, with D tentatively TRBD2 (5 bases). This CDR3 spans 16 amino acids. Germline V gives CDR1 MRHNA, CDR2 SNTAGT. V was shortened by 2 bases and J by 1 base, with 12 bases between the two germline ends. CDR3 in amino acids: CASSDHMTTSYNEQFF. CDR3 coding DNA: TGTGCCAGCAGTGACCACATGACTACGTCCTACAATGAGCAGTTCTTC.

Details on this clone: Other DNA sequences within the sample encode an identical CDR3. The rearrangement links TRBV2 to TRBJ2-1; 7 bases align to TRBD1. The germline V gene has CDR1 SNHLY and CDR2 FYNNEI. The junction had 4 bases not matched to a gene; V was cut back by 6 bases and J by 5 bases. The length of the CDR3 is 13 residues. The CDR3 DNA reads TGTGCCAGCAGCCCGGGACAGAACAATGAGCAGTTCTTC. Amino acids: CASSPGQNNEQFF.

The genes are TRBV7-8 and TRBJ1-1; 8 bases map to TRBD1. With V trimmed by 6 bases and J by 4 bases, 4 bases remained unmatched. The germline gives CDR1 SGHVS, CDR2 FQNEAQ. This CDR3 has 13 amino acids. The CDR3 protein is CASSSGQGTEAFF. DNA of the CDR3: TGTGCCAGCAGTTCAGGACAGGGCACTGAAGCTTTCTTT.

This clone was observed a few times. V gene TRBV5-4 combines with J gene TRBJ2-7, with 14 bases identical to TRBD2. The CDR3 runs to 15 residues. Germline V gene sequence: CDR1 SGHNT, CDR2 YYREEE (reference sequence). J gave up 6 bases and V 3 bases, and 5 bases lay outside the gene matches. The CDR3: CASSSGLAGASEQYF. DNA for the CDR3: TGTGCCAGCAGCTCGGGACTAGCGGGAGCCTCCGAGCAGTACTTC.

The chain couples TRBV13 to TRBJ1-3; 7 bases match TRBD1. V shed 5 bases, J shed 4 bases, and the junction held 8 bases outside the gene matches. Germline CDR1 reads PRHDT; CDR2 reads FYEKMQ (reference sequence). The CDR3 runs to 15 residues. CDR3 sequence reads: CASSPTKGAGNTIYF. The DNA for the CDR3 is TGTGCCAGCAGCCCTACGAAGGGGGCGGGAAACACCATATATTTT.

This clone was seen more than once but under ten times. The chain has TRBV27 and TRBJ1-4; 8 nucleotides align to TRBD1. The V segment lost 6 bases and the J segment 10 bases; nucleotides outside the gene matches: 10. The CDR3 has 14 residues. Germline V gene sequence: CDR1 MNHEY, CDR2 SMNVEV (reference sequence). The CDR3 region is CASRNDRGLGKLFF. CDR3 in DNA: TGTGCCAGCAGAAACGACAGGGGCTTAGGAAAACTGTTTTTT.

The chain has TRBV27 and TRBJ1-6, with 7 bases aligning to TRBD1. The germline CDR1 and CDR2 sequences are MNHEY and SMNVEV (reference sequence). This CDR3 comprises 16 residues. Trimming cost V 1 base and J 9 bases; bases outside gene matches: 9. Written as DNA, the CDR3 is TGTGCCAGCAGTTTATATGGCGGACAGGAGTCTTCACCCCTCCACTTT. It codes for CASSLYGGQESSPLHF.

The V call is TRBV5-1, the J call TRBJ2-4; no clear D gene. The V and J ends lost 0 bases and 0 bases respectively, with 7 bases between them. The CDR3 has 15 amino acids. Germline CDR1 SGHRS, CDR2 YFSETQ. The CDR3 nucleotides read TGCGCCAGCAGCTTGGATGGCTTAGCCAAAAACATTCAGTACTTC. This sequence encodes CASSLDGLAKNIQYF.

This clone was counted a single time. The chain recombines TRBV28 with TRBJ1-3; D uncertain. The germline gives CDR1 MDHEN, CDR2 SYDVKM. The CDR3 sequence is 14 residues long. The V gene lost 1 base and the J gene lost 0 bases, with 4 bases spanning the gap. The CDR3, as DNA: TGTGCCAGCAGTTTATCGGTCTCTGGAAACACCATATATTTT. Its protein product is CASSLSVSGNTIYF. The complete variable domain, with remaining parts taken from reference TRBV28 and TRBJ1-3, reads DVKVTQSSRYLVKRTGEKVFLECVQDMDHENMFWYRQDPGLGLRLIYFSYDVKMKEKGDIPEGYSVSREKKERFSLILESASTNQTSMYLCASSLSVSGNTIYFGEGSWLTVV.

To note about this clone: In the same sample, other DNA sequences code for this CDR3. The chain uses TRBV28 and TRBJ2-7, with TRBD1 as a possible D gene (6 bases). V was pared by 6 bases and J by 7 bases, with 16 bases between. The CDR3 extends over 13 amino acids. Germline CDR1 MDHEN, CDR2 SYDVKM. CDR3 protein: CASSPGQPYEQYF. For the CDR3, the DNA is TGTGCCAGCAGCCCTGGACAGCCTTATGAGCAGTACTTC.

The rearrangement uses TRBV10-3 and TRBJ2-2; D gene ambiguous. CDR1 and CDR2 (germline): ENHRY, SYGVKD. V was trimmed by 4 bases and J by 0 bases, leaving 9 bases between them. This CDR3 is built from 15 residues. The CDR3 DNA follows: TGTGCCATCAGTGGAGACAACTCGAACACCGGGGAGCTGTTTTTT. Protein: CAISGDNSNTGELFF.

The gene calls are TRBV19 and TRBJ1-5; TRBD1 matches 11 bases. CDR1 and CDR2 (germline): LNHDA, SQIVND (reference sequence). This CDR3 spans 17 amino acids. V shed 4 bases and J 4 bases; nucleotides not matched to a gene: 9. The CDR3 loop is CASSRRTGGQTNQPQHF. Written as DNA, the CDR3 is TGTGCCAGTAGTAGGAGGACAGGGGGCCAAACAAATCAGCCCCAGCATTTT. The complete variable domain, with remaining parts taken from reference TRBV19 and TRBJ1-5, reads DGGITQSPKYLFRKEGQNVTLSCEQNLNHDAMYWYRQDPGQGLRLIYYSQIVNDFQKGDIAEGYSVSREKKESFPLTVTSAQKNPTAFYLCASSRRTGGQTNQPQHFGDGTRLSIL.

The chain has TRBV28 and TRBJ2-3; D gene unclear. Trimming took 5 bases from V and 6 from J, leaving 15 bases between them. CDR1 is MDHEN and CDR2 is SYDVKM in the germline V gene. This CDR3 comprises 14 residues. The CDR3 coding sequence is TGTGCCAGCAGTACTGCTCCTCTGTTGGATACGCAGTATTTT. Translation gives CASSTAPLLDTQYF.

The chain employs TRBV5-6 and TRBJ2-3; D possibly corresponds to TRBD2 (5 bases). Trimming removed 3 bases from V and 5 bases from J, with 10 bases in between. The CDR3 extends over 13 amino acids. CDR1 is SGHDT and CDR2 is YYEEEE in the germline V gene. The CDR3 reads CASSSPRGDTQYF. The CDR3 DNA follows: TGTGCCAGCAGCTCGCCTCGGGGAGATACGCAGTATTTT.

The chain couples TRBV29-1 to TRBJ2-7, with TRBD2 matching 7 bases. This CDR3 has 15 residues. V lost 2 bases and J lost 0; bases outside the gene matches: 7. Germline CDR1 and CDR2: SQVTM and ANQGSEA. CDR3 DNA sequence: TGCAGCGTTGAATTCAGCGGGGCTCACTCCTACGAGCAGTACTTC. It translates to CSVEFSGAHSYEQYF.

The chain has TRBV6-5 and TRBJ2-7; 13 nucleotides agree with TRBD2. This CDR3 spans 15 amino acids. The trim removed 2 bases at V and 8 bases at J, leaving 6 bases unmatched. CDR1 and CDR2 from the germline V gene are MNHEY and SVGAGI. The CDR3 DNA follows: TGTGCCAGCAGTTACGGACAAGGGACTAGCGGGAAGCAGTACTTC. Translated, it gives CASSYGQGTSGKQYF.

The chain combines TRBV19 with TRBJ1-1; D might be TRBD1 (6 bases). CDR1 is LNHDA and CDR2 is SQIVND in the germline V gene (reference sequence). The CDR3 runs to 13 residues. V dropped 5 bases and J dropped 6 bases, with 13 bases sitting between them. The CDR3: CASSSPDSAEAFF. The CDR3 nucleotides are TGTGCCAGTAGTTCTCCGGACAGCGCTGAAGCTTTCTTT.

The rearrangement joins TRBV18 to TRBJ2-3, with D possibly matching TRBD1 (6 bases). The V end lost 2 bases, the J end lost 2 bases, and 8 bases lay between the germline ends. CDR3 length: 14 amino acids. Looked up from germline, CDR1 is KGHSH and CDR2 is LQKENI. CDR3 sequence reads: CASSPDRNTDTQYF. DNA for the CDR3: TGTGCCAGCTCACCAGACAGGAACACAGATACGCAGTATTTT.

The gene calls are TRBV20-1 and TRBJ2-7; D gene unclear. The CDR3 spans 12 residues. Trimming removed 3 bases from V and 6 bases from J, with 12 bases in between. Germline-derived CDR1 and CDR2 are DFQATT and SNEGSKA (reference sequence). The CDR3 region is CSASRARGEQYF. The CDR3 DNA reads TGCAGTGCTAGTCGTGCCAGAGGCGAGCAGTACTTC.

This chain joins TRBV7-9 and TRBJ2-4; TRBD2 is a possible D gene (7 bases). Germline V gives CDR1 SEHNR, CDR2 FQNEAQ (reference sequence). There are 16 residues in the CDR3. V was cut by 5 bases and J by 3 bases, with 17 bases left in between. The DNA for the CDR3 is TGTGCCAGCAGCAAGGGGGAGGGTAATGACAAAAACATTCAGTACTTC. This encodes CASSKGEGNDKNIQYF.

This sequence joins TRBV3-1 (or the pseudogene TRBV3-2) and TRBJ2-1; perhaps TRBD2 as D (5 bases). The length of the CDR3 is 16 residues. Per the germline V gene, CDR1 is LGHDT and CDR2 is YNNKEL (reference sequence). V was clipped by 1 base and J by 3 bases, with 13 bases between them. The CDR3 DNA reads TGTGCCAGCAGCCAAGCGAGGGAGCGAGGCTACAATGAGCAGTTCTTC. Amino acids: CASSQARERGYNEQFF.

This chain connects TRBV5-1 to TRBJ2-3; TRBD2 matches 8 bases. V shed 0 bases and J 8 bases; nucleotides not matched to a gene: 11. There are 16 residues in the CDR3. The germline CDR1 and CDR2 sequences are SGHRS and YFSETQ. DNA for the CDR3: TGCGCCAGCAGCTTGGGGCTAGCGGGCGTCAGGAGTACGCAGTATTTT. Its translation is CASSLGLAGVRSTQYF.